One sample yielded the 16 T cell receptor beta chains listed below, sequenced in a study of early T cells in non-severe SARS-CoV-2 infection. TCRdb reprocessed the 5' RACE reads via MiXCR and lists one record per CDR3 protein. The sample has about 38,000 distinct CDR3 sequences; under 7% are singletons. Sample: whole blood, taken at baseline. Every receptor here comes from an adult who was a healthcare worker with PCR-confirmed SARS-CoV-2 infection or an uninfected control (not recorded which).

This clonotype was counted a few times. The CDR3 sequence is CATRDVGGVNTEAFF. CDR3 nucleotides: TGTGCCACCCGAGACGTGGGAGGGGTGAACACTGAAGCTTTCTTT. The J gene is TRBJ1-1, the V gene TRBV19, with D possibly TRBD1 on 5 matching bases. Germline V CDR1 and CDR2: LNHDA, SQIVND (reference sequence). V lost 10 bases, J lost 0 bases, and 18 bases lay in between. The CDR3 extends over 15 amino acids.

This clonotype has ten or more counts. V and J are TRBV3-1 and TRBJ2-7; D gene ambiguous. The germline V gene encodes CDR1 LGHDT and CDR2 YNNKEL (reference sequence). The CDR3 runs to 15 residues. V lost 0 bases and J 5 bases, leaving 14 bases between the germline ends. The CDR3 bases are TGTGCCAGCAGCCAAGATCGGGCTAGTGCGAACGAGCAGTACTTC. It is translated as CASSQDRASANEQYF.

Ten or more counts support this clonotype. V and J are TRBV2 and TRBJ2-5; possibly TRBD2 for D (5 bases). The CDR3 has 15 amino acids. Germline assignment: CDR1 SNHLY and CDR2 FYNNEI. Trimming took off 9 bases at V and 5 bases at J, with 22 bases between the two ends. CDR3 nucleotides: TGTGCCAGTGCACCTCAGTGGACTCTTGGGGAGACCCAGTACTTC. It encodes CASAPQWTLGETQYF.

This clonotype has more than one count but fewer than ten. The genes are TRBV10-3 and TRBJ2-3, with D possibly being TRBD1 (5 bases). The CDR3 is 13 amino acids. Trimming left V 6 bases short and J 6 bases short, with 13 bases between. Germline CDR1 is ENHRY and CDR2 is SYGVKD. CDR3 residues: CAIRTAGFDTQYF. CDR3 sequence (DNA): TGTGCCATCAGGACAGCAGGGTTTGATACGCAGTATTTT.

This clonotype was seen a few times. The chain joins TRBV7-2 to TRBJ2-4; 7 bases align to TRBD2. The ends lost 5 bases at V and 11 bases at J; junction bases unmatched: 21. The V gene's germline CDR1 is SGHTA and CDR2 FQGNSA. The CDR3 runs 17 residues. Written as DNA, the CDR3 is TGTGCCAGCAGCCTGGGACCGGGAGGCGCCACGAGAACATTTCAGTACTTC. It specifies CASSLGPGGATRTFQYF.

The table lists this clonotype with many counts. The genes are TRBV6-6 and TRBJ1-1; D might be TRBD1 (6 bases). Germline CDR1 and CDR2: MNHNY and SVGAGI (reference sequence). The V gene lost 2 bases and the J gene lost 8 bases, with 9 bases spanning the gap. The CDR3 has 12 amino acids. CDR3 bases: TGTGCCAGCAGTTACACACAGGGAGAAGCTTTCTTT. It codes for CASSYTQGEAFF.

This clonotype was seen only a few times. This chain connects TRBV11-2 to TRBJ2-7, with 7 bases fitting TRBD1. J was trimmed by 8 bases and V by 1 base; bases with no gene match: 5. The germline V gene has CDR1 SGHAT and CDR2 FQNNGV. The CDR3 totals 13 residues. CDR3 nucleotide sequence: TGTGCCAGCAGCTTAGGGATAGGGGGCCAGCAGTACTTC. This sequence encodes CASSLGIGGQQYF.

This clonotype has a count of ten or more. This chain uses TRBV9 with TRBJ1-1; no firm D call. This CDR3 is built from 14 residues. CDR1 is SGDLS, CDR2 YYNGEE, per germline. Trimming took off 4 bases at V and 1 base at J, with 11 bases between the two ends. CDR3 nucleotide sequence: TGTGCCAGCAGCCCGATGCCGGAGAACACTGAAGCTTTCTTT. Its protein product is CASSPMPENTEAFF.

By share of the sample, this clonotype is medium-sized. V and J are TRBV7-3 and TRBJ2-2; D call uncertain. Germline V gives CDR1 SGHTA, CDR2 FQGTGA. The CDR3 is 13 residues long. V lost 5 bases and J 6 bases, leaving 10 bases between the germline ends. The CDR3 is CASSPPESGELFF. CDR3 DNA: TGTGCCAGCAGCCCCCCGGAATCCGGGGAGCTGTTTTTT.

This clonotype came up many times. The chain employs TRBV6-2 or TRBV6-3 and TRBJ1-5; 9 positions agree with TRBD1. Per germline, CDR1 MNHEY and CDR2 SVGEGT. CDR3 length: 16 amino acids. Unmatched junction bases numbered 9, after V lost 2 bases and J lost 7 bases. CDR3 sequence (DNA): TGTGCCAGCAGTTACCCAGAAGGGACAGGGTTGCAGCCCCAGCATTTT. Translating gives CASSYPEGTGLQPQHF.

This clonotype was recorded at least ten times. The chain recombines TRBV6-5 with TRBJ2-1; 8 bases line up with TRBD2. Losses at the gene ends were 5 bases for V and 3 bases for J; bases not matched to a gene: 12. CDR1 and CDR2 (germline): MNHEY, SVGAGI. CDR3 length equals 17 residues. The chain's CDR3 is CASSPMDGGGYYNEQFF. DNA for the CDR3: TGTGCCAGCAGTCCCATGGACGGGGGGGGATACTACAATGAGCAGTTCTTC.

At least ten counts were recorded for this clonotype. The gene calls are TRBV3-1 and TRBJ2-2; D is undetermined. CDR3 length: 12 residues. The V gene lost 3 bases and the J gene lost 7 bases, with 6 bases spanning the gap. Looked up from germline, CDR1 is LGHDT and CDR2 is YNNKEL (reference sequence). CDR3 region: CASSHGVGELFF. The CDR3, as DNA: TGTGCCAGCAGCCATGGAGTCGGGGAGCTGTTTTTT. Supplemented by reference TRBV3-1 and TRBJ2-2, the full variable domain reads DTAVSQTPKYLVTQMGNDKSIKCEQNLGHDTMYWYKQDSKKFLKIMFSYNNKELIINETVPNRFSPKSPDKAHLNLHINSLELGDSAVYFCASSHGVGELFFGEGSRLTVL.

The table lists this clonotype with a few counts. The chain joins TRBV30 to TRBJ2-1, with 7 bases identical to TRBD1. The CDR3 contains 13 residues. CDR1 GTSNPN and CDR2 SVGIG come from the germline V gene (reference sequence). V was clipped by 3 bases and J by 6 bases; unmatched bases: 5. CDR3 loop: CAWRHSGGNEQFF. The CDR3 coding sequence is TGTGCCTGGAGGCACTCAGGGGGCAATGAGCAGTTCTTC.

This clonotype was counted ten times or more. The chain recombines TRBV6-2 or TRBV6-3 with TRBJ2-5; D gene ambiguous. The length of the CDR3 is 12 residues. Trimming pared 4 bases from V and 1 base from J, leaving 4 bases between. CDR1 and CDR2 (germline): MNHEY, SVGEGT. CDR3 DNA sequence: TGTGCCAGCAGTTTCACCCAAGAGACCCAGTACTTC. As protein: CASSFTQETQYF.

The V and J genes are TRBV7-3 and TRBJ2-7; 8 nucleotides agree with TRBD2. After removal of 4 bases from V and 4 bases from J, the junction contained 6 bases not matched to a gene. CDR1 is SGHTA and CDR2 is FQGTGA in the germline V gene. CDR3 length equals 14 residues. The CDR3 here is CASSSAGVGYEQYF. The CDR3 DNA is TGTGCCAGCAGCTCAGCGGGAGTGGGTTACGAGCAGTACTTC.

This clonotype showed up many times. The chain carries TRBV27 and TRBJ1-1, with D possibly TRBD1 on 5 matching bases. Trimming shortened V by 8 bases and J by 3 bases, and 16 bases separated the two germline ends. Germline V gene lookup returns CDR1 MNHEY and CDR2 SMNVEV (reference sequence). This CDR3 has 14 amino acids. The CDR3 sequence: CASRQGGQDTEAFF. The CDR3 DNA is TGTGCCAGCCGACAAGGCGGACAAGACACTGAAGCTTTCTTT.